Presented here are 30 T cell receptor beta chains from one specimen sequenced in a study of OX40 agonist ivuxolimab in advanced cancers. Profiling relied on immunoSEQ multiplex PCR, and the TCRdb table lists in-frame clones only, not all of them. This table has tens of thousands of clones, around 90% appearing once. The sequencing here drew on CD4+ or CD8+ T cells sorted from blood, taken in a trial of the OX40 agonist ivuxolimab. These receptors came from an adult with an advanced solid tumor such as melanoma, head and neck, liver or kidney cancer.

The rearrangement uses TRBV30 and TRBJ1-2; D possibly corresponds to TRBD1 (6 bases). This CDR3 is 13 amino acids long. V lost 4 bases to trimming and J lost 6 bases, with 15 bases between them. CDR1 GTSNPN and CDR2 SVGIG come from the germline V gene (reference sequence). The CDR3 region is CAWTPLGQHGYTF. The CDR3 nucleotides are TGTGCCTGGACCCCTTTAGGACAGCATGGCTACACCTTC.

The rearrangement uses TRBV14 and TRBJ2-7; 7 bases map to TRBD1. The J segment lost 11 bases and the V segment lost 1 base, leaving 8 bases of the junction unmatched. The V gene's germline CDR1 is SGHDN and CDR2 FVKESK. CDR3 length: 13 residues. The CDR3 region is CASSQVLQGSKYF. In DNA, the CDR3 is TGTGCCAGCAGCCAAGTTTTACAGGGGTCGAAGTACTTC.

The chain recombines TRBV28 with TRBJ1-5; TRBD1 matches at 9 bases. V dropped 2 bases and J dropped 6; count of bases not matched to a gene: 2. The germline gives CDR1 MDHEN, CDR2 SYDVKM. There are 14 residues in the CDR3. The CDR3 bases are TGTGCCAGCAGTTTAGGGACAGGGTTTCAGCCCCAGCATTTT. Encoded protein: CASSLGTGFQPQHF.

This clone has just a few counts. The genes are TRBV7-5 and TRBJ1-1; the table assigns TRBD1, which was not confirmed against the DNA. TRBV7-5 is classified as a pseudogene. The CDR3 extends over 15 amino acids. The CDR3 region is CARSLLQATVTEAFF. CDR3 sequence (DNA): TGTGCCAGAAGCTTACTACAGGCTACTGTCACTGAAGCTTTCTTT.

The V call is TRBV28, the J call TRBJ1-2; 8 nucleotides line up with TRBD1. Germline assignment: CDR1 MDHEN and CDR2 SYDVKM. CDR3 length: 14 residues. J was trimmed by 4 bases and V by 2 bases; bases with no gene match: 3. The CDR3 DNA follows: TGTGCCAGCAGTTTACGGGACAGGACCTATGGCTACACCTTC. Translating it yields CASSLRDRTYGYTF.

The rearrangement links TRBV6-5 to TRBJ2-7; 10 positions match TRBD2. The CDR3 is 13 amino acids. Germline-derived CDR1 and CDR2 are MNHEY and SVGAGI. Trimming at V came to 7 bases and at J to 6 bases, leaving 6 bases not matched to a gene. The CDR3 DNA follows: TGTGCCAGCACCCCAGCGGGGGGGCCCGAGCAGTACTTC. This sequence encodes CASTPAGGPEQYF.

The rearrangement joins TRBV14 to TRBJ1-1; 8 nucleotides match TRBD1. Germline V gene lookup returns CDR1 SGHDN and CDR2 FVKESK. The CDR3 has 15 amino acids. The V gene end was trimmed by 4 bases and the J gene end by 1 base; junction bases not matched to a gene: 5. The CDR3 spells CASSPRTGQNTEAFF. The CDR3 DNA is TGTGCCAGCAGCCCACGGACAGGGCAGAACACTGAAGCTTTCTTT.

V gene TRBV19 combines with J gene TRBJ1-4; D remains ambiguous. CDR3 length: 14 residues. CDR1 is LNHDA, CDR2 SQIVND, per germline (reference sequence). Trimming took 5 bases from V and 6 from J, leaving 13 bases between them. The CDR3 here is CASSSTFEDEKLFF. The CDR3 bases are TGTGCCAGTAGTTCAACTTTCGAGGATGAAAAACTGTTTTTT.

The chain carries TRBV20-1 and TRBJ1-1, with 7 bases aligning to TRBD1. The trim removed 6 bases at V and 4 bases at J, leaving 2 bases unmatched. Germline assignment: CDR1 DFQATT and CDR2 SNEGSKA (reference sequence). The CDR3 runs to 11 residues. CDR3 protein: CSAHRGTEAFF. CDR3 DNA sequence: TGCAGTGCCCACAGGGGCACTGAAGCTTTCTTT.

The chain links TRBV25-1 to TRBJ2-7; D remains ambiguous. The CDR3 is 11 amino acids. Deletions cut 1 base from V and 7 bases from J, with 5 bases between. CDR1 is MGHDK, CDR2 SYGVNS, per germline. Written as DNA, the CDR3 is TGTGCCAGCAGTGAATTTATGGAGCAGTACTTC. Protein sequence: CASSEFMEQYF.

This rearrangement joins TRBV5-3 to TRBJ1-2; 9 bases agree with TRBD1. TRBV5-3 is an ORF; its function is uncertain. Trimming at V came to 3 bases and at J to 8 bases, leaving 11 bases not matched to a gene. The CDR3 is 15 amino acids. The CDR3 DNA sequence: TGTGCCAGAAGCTCGATACAGGGGGCTTCATGCGGCTACACCTTC. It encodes CARSSIQGASCGYTF.

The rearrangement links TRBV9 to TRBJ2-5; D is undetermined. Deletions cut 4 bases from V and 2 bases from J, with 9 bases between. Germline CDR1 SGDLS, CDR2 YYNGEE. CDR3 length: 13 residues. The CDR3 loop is CASSRAEQETQYF. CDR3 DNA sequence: TGTGCCAGCAGCAGGGCCGAACAAGAGACCCAGTACTTC.

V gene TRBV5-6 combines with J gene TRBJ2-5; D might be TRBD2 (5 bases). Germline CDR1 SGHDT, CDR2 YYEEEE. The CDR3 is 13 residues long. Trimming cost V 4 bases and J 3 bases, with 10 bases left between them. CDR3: CASSPWGEETQYF. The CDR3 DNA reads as TGTGCCAGCAGCCCCTGGGGAGAAGAGACCCAGTACTTC.

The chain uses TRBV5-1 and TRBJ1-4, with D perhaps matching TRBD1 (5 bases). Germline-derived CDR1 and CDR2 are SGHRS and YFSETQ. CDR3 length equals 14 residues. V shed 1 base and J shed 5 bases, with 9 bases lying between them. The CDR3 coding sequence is TGCGCCAGCAGCTTGAGGTCAGGGAATGAAAAACTGTTTTTT. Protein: CASSLRSGNEKLFF.

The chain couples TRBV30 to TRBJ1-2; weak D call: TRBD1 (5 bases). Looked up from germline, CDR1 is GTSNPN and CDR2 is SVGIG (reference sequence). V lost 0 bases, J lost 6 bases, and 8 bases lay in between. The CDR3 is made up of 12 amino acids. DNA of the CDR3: TGTGCCTGGAGTGTCTGGGGCAATGGCTACACCTTC. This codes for CAWSVWGNGYTF.

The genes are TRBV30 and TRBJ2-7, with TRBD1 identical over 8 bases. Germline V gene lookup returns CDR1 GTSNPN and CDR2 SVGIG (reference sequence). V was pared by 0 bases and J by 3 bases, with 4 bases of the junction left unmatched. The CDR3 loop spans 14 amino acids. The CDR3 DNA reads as TGTGCCTGGAGTGTAGCACAGGGGGTCTACGAGCAGTACTTC. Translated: CAWSVAQGVYEQYF.

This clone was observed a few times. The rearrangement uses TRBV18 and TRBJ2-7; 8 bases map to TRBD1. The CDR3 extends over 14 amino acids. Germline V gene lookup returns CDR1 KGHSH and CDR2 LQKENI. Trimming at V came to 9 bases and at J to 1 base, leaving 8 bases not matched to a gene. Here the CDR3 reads CASNRGSGSYEQYF. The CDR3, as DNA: TGTGCCAGTAACAGGGGGAGTGGGTCCTACGAGCAGTACTTC.

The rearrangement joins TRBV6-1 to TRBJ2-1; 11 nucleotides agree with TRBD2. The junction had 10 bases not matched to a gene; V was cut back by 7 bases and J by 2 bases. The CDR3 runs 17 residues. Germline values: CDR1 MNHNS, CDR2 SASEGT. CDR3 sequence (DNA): TGTGCCAGCATTGACCGGAAGACTAGCGGGACCTACAATGAGCAGTTCTTC. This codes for CASIDRKTSGTYNEQFF.

In nucleotides, the CDR3 is TGTGCCAGCTCACCCCGGGACAGGGGGCAGGCAGATACGCAGTATTTT. As protein: CASSPRDRGQADTQYF. This sequence joins TRBV18 and TRBJ2-3, with TRBD1 matching over 12 bases. There are 16 residues in the CDR3. Losses at the gene ends were 3 bases for V and 4 bases for J; bases not matched to a gene: 5. CDR1 is KGHSH, CDR2 LQKENI, per germline.

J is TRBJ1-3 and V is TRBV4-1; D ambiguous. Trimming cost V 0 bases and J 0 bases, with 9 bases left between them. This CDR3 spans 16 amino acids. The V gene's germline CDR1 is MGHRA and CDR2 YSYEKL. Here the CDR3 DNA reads TGCGCCAGCAGCCAAGAATTACGGATCTCTGGAAACACCATATATTTT. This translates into CASSQELRISGNTIYF.

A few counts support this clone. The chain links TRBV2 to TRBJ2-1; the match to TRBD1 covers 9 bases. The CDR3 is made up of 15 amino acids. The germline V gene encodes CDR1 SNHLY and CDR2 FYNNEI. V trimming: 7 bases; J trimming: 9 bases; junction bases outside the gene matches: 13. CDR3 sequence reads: CASKKGDRDLSEQFF. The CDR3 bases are TGTGCCAGCAAGAAAGGGGACAGGGATCTGAGTGAGCAGTTCTTC.

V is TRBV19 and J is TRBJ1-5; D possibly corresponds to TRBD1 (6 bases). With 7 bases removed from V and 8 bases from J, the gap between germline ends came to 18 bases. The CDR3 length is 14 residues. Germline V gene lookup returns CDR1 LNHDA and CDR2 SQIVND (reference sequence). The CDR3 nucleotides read TGTGCCAGTAACCCAGTAGGGGGAACGAAGCCCCAGCATTTT. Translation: CASNPVGGTKPQHF. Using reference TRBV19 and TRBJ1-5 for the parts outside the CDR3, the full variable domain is DGGITQSPKYLFRKEGQNVTLSCEQNLNHDAMYWYRQDPGQGLRLIYYSQIVNDFQKGDIAEGYSVSREKKESFPLTVTSAQKNPTAFYLCASNPVGGTKPQHFGDGTRLSIL.

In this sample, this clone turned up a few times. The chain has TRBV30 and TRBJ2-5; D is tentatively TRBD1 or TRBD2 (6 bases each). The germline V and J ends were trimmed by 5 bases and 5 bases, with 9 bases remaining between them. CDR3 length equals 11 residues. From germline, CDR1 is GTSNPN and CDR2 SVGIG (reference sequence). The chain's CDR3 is CAWAGGETQYF. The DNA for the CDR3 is TGTGCCTGGGCCGGGGGCGAGACCCAGTACTTC. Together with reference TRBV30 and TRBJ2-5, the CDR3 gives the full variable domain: SQTIHQWPATLVQPVGSPLSLECTVEGTSNPNLYWYRQAAGRGLQLLFYSVGIGQISSEVPQNLSASRPQDRQFILSSKKLLLSDSGFYLCAWAGGETQYFGPGTRLLVL.

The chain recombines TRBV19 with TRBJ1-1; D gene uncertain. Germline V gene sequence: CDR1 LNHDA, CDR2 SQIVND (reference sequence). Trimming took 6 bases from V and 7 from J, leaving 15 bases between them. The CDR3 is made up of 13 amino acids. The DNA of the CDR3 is TGTGCCAGTAGAACCCCCACGGAACGTGAAGCTTTCTTT. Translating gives CASRTPTEREAFF.

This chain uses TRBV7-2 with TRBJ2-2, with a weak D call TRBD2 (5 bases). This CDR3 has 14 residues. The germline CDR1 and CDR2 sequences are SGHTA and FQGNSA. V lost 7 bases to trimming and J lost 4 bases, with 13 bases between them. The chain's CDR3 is CASTPSRGTGELFF. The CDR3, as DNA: TGTGCCAGCACCCCTTCCCGGGGCACCGGGGAGCTGTTTTTT. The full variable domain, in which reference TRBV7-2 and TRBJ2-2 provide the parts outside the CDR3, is GAGVSQSPSNKVTEKGKDVELRCDPISGHTALYWYRQSLGQGLEFLIYFQGNSAPDKSGLPSDRFSAERTGGSVSTLTIQRTQQEDSAVYLCASTPSRGTGELFFGEGSRLTVL.

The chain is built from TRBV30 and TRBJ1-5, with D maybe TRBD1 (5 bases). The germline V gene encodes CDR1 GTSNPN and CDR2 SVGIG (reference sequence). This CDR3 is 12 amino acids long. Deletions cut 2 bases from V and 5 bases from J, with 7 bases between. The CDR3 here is CAWSKGHQPQHF. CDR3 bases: TGTGCCTGGAGTAAGGGGCATCAGCCCCAGCATTTT.

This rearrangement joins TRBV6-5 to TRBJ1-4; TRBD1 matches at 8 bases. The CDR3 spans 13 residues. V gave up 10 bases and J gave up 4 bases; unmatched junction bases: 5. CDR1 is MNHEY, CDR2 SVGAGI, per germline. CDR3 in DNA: TGTGCCACCCAGGGGGCCCTTAATGAAAAACTGTTTTTT. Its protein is CATQGALNEKLFF.

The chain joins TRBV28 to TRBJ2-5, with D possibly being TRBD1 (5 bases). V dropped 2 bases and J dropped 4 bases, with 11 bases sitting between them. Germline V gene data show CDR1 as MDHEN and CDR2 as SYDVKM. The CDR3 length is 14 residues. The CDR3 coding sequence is TGTGCCAGCAGTTTACACAGGACACCAGAGACCCAGTACTTC. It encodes CASSLHRTPETQYF. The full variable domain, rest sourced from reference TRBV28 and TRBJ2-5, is DVKVTQSSRYLVKRTGEKVFLECVQDMDHENMFWYRQDPGLGLRLIYFSYDVKMKEKGDIPEGYSVSREKKERFSLILESASTNQTSMYLCASSLHRTPETQYFGPGTRLLVL.

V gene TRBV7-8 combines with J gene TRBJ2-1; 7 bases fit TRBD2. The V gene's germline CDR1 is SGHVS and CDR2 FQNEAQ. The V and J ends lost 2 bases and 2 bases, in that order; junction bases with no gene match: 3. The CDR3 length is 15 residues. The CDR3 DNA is TGTGCCAGCAGCTTAAGCGGGGCTACCTACAATGAGCAGTTCTTC. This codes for CASSLSGATYNEQFF.

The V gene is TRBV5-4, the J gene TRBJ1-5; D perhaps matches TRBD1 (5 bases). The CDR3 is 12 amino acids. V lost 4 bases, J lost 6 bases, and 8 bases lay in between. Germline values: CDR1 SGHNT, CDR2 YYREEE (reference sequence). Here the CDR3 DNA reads TGTGCCAGCAGCAACGACAGTCAGCCCCAGCATTTT. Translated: CASSNDSQPQHF.